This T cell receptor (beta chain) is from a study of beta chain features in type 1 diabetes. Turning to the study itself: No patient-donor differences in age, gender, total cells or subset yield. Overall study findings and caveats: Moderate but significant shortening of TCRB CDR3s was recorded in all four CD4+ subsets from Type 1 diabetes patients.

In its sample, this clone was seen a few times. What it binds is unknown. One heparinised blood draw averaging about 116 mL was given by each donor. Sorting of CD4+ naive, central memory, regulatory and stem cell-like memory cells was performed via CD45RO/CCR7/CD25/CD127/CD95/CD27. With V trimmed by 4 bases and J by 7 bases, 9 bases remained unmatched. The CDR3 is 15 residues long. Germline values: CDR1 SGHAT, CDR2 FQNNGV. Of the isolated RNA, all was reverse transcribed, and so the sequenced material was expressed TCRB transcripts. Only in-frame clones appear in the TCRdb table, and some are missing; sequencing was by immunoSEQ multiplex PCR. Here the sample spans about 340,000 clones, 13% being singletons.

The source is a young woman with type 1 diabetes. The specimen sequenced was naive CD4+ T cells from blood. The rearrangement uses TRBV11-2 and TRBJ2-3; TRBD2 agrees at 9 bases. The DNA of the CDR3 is TGTGCCAGCAGCTCCGTAGCGGGAGCGGGATATACGCAGTATTTT. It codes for CASSSVAGAGYTQYF.